Each of the 27 T cell receptor beta chains below was sequenced from the same sample in a study of cytomegalovirus exposure and HLA in healthy donors. Primers: 60 Vbeta forward and 13 Jbeta reverse. Measured with immunoSEQ multiplex PCR; TCRdb has only the in-frame clones, and not every one. The sample lists about 200,000 clones; just over 75% were seen once. The specimen sequenced was PBMCs. Receptor source: a man aged 18 to 35 in good health and CMV-seronegative.

The chain's CDR3 is CSVEIRTGGASAFF. CDR3 DNA sequence: TGCAGCGTTGAAATACGGACGGGAGGGGCATCAGCTTTCTTT. V is TRBV29-1 and J is TRBJ1-1; D possibly corresponds to TRBD1 (5 bases). This CDR3 has 14 residues. V was shortened by 2 bases and J by 10 bases, with 20 bases between the two germline ends. Germline loops: CDR1 SQVTM, CDR2 ANQGSEA.

This chain joins TRBV11-2 and TRBJ2-5, with a weak D call TRBD2 (6 bases). Germline V lookup: CDR1 SGHAT, CDR2 FQNNGV. CDR3 length: 15 amino acids. V lost 4 bases and J 0 bases, leaving 12 bases between the germline ends. CDR3 sequence (DNA): TGTGCCAGCAGCTCTGACGGGAGACACCAAGAGACCCAGTACTTC. It yields the protein CASSSDGRHQETQYF.

The CDR3 DNA sequence: TGTGCCAGCAGTGTGACAGGGGTTAAAGAGACCCAGTACTTC. Protein: CASSVTGVKETQYF. The genes are TRBV6-1 and TRBJ2-5; 8 bases agree with TRBD1. The CDR3 loop spans 14 amino acids. Germline CDR1 reads MNHNS; CDR2 reads SASEGT. The V gene end was trimmed by 4 bases and the J gene end by 3 bases; junction bases not matched to a gene: 4.

The chain recombines TRBV6-5 with TRBJ2-3, with TRBD1 as a possible D gene (6 bases). The ends were cut back, 9 bases at V and 5 bases at J, with 15 bases in the middle. This CDR3 has 13 amino acids. CDR1 and CDR2 from the germline V gene are MNHEY and SVGAGI. The CDR3 DNA is TGTGCCAGTCGGGACACAACACGAGATACGCAGTATTTT. Its protein product is CASRDTTRDTQYF.

This clone was seen just once. This chain links TRBV29-1 with TRBJ2-7; TRBD2 aligns across 11 bases. This CDR3 region has 18 residues. The V gene's germline CDR1 is SQVTM and CDR2 ANQGSEA. With V trimmed by 2 bases and J by 3 bases, 15 bases remained unmatched. In nucleotides, the CDR3 is TGCAGCGTTGAATCAAGATCCGGGACTAGCGGAGAGTACTACGAGCAGTACTTC. It translates to CSVESRSGTSGEYYEQYF.

This clone appeared a single time. The chain combines TRBV28 with TRBJ2-7, with 7 nucleotides matching TRBD1. V lost 6 bases to trimming and J lost 6 bases; unmatched junction nucleotides: 8. The CDR3 is made up of 13 amino acids. Germline-derived CDR1 and CDR2 are MDHEN and SYDVKM. CDR3 protein: CASSGGQDGEQYF. DNA of the CDR3: TGTGCCAGCAGCGGCGGACAGGACGGCGAGCAGTACTTC.

The chain couples TRBV13 to TRBJ1-2, with D maybe TRBD1 (5 bases). Trimming cost V 0 bases and J 4 bases, with 9 bases left between them. The CDR3 contains 14 residues. Germline V gene sequence: CDR1 PRHDT, CDR2 FYEKMQ (reference sequence). Here the CDR3 DNA reads TGTGCCAGCAGCTTAGGATCCGGGGGCTATGGCTACACCTTC. Translation gives CASSLGSGGYGYTF.

The chain joins TRBV28 to TRBJ1-4, with 9 nucleotides matching TRBD1. The V gene's germline CDR1 is MDHEN and CDR2 SYDVKM. This CDR3 spans 16 amino acids. Unmatched junction bases numbered 8, after V lost 5 bases and J lost 4 bases. The CDR3 here is CASSPLRDRDNEKLFF. For the CDR3, the DNA is TGTGCCAGCAGTCCACTCCGGGACAGGGATAATGAAAAACTGTTTTTT.

This clone was recorded once. The chain combines TRBV7-8 with TRBJ1-5; perhaps TRBD1 as D (5 bases). The CDR3 loop spans 15 amino acids. The V gene lost 0 bases and the J gene lost 5 bases, with 11 bases spanning the gap. Germline V lookup: CDR1 SGHVS, CDR2 FQNEAQ. CDR3 amino acids: CASSLASGADQPQHF. CDR3 DNA: TGTGCCAGCAGCTTAGCGTCTGGGGCGGATCAGCCCCAGCATTTT.

This chain connects TRBV5-6 to TRBJ2-5; TRBD1 matches 8 bases. Germline V gene lookup returns CDR1 SGHDT and CDR2 YYEEEE. This CDR3 spans 14 amino acids. Trimming took 3 bases from V and 5 from J; bases not matched to a gene: 6. CDR3 sequence (DNA): TGTGCCAGCAGCTGGAGGACAGGGAAGGAGACCCAGTACTTC. Residues: CASSWRTGKETQYF.

J is TRBJ1-2 and V is TRBV28; TRBD1 matches at 7 bases. This CDR3 region has 15 residues. V lost 2 bases and J lost 3; bases outside the gene matches: 6. Germline CDR1 is MDHEN and CDR2 is SYDVKM. The CDR3 spells CASSLHDRAHYGYTF. CDR3 DNA sequence: TGTGCCAGCAGTTTACATGACAGGGCCCACTATGGCTACACCTTC.

J is TRBJ1-4 and V is TRBV12-5, with TRBD1 identical over 8 bases. The J segment lost 4 bases and the V segment lost 2 bases, leaving 9 bases of the junction unmatched. The CDR3 length is 17 residues. In germline, CDR1 is LGHNT, CDR2 FRNRAP. For the CDR3, the DNA is TGTGCTAGTGGTTTGCCGACCTCCGGACAGGGTAATGAAAAACTGTTTTTT. Translated, it gives CASGLPTSGQGNEKLFF.

The V gene is TRBV19, the J gene TRBJ2-5; D remains unclear. Germline CDR1 LNHDA, CDR2 SQIVND (reference sequence). CDR3 length equals 14 residues. V lost 1 base and J lost 1, with 7 bases in between. The CDR3 DNA reads TGTGCCAGTAGTATAGGACTGATCCAAGAGACCCAGTACTTC. Protein product: CASSIGLIQETQYF.

The chain joins TRBV29-1 to TRBJ2-5; 10 bases map to TRBD1. Near its end, the DNA agrees better with TRBJ2-7, so the J call may be wrong. The CDR3 loop spans 15 amino acids. Germline CDR1 and CDR2: SQVTM and ANQGSEA. CDR3 in amino acids: CSVDTGQGIGYEQYF. Here the CDR3 DNA reads TGCAGCGTTGATACGGGACAGGGGATAGGCTACGAGCAGTACTTC.

A few counts support this clone. The genes are TRBV14 and TRBJ2-5; 7 bases agree with TRBD2. The germline gives CDR1 SGHDN, CDR2 FVKESK. The V segment lost 3 bases and the J segment 0 bases; nucleotides outside the gene matches: 7. There are 16 residues in the CDR3. CDR3 nucleotides: TGTGCCAGCAGCCAGAGGGACGGGAGGTACCAAGAGACCCAGTACTTC. Translating it yields CASSQRDGRYQETQYF.

The rearrangement joins TRBV29-1 to TRBJ2-1; D uncertain. CDR1 and CDR2 from the germline V gene are SQVTM and ANQGSEA. CDR3 length: 14 residues. The germline V and J ends were trimmed by 2 bases and 2 bases, with 10 bases remaining between them. CDR3 amino acids: CSVERRLAYNEQFF. The CDR3 nucleotides are TGCAGCGTTGAACGGAGATTGGCCTACAATGAGCAGTTCTTC.

The rearrangement links TRBV7-6 to TRBJ2-5; D is possibly TRBD1 (5 bases). The germline CDR1 and CDR2 sequences are SGHVS and FNYEAQ. V dropped 5 bases and J dropped 3 bases, with 13 bases sitting between them. The CDR3 contains 14 residues. The CDR3 sequence is CASSLYQGKETQYF. The CDR3 bases are TGTGCCAGCAGCCTATACCAGGGAAAAGAGACCCAGTACTTC.

The chain is built from TRBV28 and TRBJ1-2, with 7 bases matching TRBD1. Per the germline V gene, CDR1 is MDHEN and CDR2 is SYDVKM. With V trimmed by 8 bases and J by 2 bases, 11 bases remained unmatched. CDR3 length equals 15 residues. CDR3 region: CASSSPGRGNYGYTF. The DNA of the CDR3 is TGTGCCAGCTCGTCCCCCGGCAGGGGGAACTATGGCTACACCTTC.

The rearrangement links TRBV28 to TRBJ1-2; 8 bases line up with TRBD1. This CDR3 region has 13 residues. Germline V gives CDR1 MDHEN, CDR2 SYDVKM. V lost 5 bases and J lost 6; bases outside the gene matches: 5. In nucleotides, the CDR3 is TGTGCCAGCAGTGACAGGGGATCTGATGGCTACACCTTC. Protein: CASSDRGSDGYTF.

The chain is built from TRBV19 and TRBJ1-5, with 8 bases lining up with TRBD1. Trimming cost V 5 bases and J 5 bases; bases outside gene matches: 8. The CDR3 contains 15 residues. Germline V gene data show CDR1 as LNHDA and CDR2 as SQIVND (reference sequence). The CDR3 coding sequence is TGTGCCAGTAGTGCGGACAGGGCCGGGGATCAGCCCCAGCATTTT. Its translation is CASSADRAGDQPQHF.

This clone was detected a few times. The V gene is TRBV6-5, the J gene TRBJ2-2, with D tentatively TRBD1 (6 bases). Germline CDR1 reads MNHEY; CDR2 reads SVGAGI. The CDR3 extends over 15 amino acids. V was cut by 6 bases and J by 0 bases, with 11 bases left in between. The CDR3 spells CASRSGTTNTGELFF. In DNA form, the CDR3 reads TGTGCCAGCAGATCCGGGACAACGAACACCGGGGAGCTGTTTTTT.

The rearrangement links TRBV7-9 to TRBJ1-1, with no clear D. The CDR3 runs to 14 residues. Trimming cost V 1 base and J 5 bases, with 11 bases left between them. Per germline, CDR1 SEHNR and CDR2 FQNEAQ (reference sequence). The CDR3 region has the DNA TGTGCCAGCAGCTTAGAAGGAGTGAGTACTGAAGCTTTCTTT. This sequence encodes CASSLEGVSTEAFF.

The rearrangement links TRBV6-5 to TRBJ1-3; 7 bases align to TRBD1. The CDR3 has 15 amino acids. The germline V gene has CDR1 MNHEY and CDR2 SVGAGI. With V trimmed by 7 bases and J by 3 bases, 9 bases remained unmatched. The CDR3 is CASTKTGFLGNTIYF. The CDR3 coding sequence is TGTGCCAGCACCAAGACAGGGTTCCTTGGAAACACCATATATTTT.

V is TRBV7-2 and J is TRBJ2-2; no definite D call. This CDR3 region has 14 residues. Germline V gene sequence: CDR1 SGHTA, CDR2 FQGNSA. With 2 bases removed from V and 1 base from J, the gap between germline ends came to 5 bases. CDR3 sequence: CASSLYRNTGELFF. As DNA, the CDR3 is TGTGCCAGCAGCTTATATCGGAACACCGGGGAGCTGTTTTTT.

Note on this clone: Other DNA sequences in this sample translate to the same CDR3. V and J are TRBV6-5 and TRBJ1-5; the D gene is possibly TRBD1 (5 bases). The germline V and J ends were trimmed by 4 bases and 4 bases, with 8 bases remaining between them. The CDR3 is 13 residues long. Germline-derived CDR1 and CDR2 are MNHEY and SVGAGI. DNA for the CDR3: TGTGCCAGCAGTTGGGGGGGGAATCAGCCCCAGCATTTT. As protein: CASSWGGNQPQHF.

The CDR3 bases are TGCACCAGCAGCCAAGCGAATAACCGGACTAGCGGGAGTAGGCACAATGAGCAGTTCTTC. Translation gives CTSSQANNRTSGSRHNEQFF. This chain uses TRBV1 with TRBJ2-1; the DNA was not used to check the table's D call, TRBD2. TRBV1 has pseudogene status. The CDR3 sequence is 20 residues long.

The chain couples TRBV28 to TRBJ1-5; D uncertain. V dropped 7 bases and J dropped 8 bases, with 9 bases sitting between them. CDR1 and CDR2 (germline): MDHEN, SYDVKM. The CDR3 has 11 amino acids. For the CDR3, the DNA is TGTGCCAGCACGGATGGAGAGCCCCAGCATTTT. Its translation: CASTDGEPQHF.